This TCR beta chain was retrieved from a study of T cell responses to AZD1222 COVID-19 vaccine. As to this clone: Antigen: not known. Germline is not matched at one junction end, which may reflect a read error.

Here immunoSEQ multiplex PCR was the method, and the copy in TCRdb shows in-frame clones only, minus some. The sample records 80,000 to 85,000 clones, approximately 90% being singletons. The CDR3 has 11 residues. Germline lookup yields CDR1 MDHEN and CDR2 SYDVKM. Pooling of second doses given at about 4 or about 12 weeks was done. Regarding the study as a whole: Reportedly, close to half of spike-specific TCRs are directed against unmutated variant regions. Donors in the cohort were predominantly white British and more often female, and clonal diversity was possibly underestimated.

The rearrangement uses TRBV28 and TRBJ2-4, with D tentatively TRBD1 or TRBD2 (5 bases each). The source material was peripheral blood, sampled 28 days after the second AZD1222 dose. This TCR derives from an adult who received the AZD1222 COVID-19 vaccine. CDR3 DNA sequence: TGTGCCAGCAGTGTCTCCGGGACCCAACTTTTC. Protein sequence: CASSVSGTQLF.